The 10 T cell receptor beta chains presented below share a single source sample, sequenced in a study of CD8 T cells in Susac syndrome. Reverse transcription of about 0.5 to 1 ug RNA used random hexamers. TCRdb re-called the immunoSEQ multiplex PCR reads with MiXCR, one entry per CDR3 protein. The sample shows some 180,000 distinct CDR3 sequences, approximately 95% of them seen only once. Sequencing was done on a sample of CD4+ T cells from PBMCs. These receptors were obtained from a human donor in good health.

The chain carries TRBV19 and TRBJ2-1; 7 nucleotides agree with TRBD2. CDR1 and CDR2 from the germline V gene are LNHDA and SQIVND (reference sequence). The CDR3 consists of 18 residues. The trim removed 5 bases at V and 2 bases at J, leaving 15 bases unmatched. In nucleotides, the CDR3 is TGTGCCAGTAGTCCCCGAGGGGAGGGGAGTAGTCCCTACAATGAGCAGTTCTTC. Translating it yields CASSPRGEGSSPYNEQFF.

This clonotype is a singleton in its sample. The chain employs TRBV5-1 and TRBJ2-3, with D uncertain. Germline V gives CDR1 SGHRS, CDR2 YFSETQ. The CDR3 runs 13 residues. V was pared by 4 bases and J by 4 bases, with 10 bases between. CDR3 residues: CASSTQVPDTQYF. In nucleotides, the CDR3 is TGCGCCAGCAGCACTCAAGTGCCAGATACGCAGTATTTT. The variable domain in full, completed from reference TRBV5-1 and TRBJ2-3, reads KAGVTQTPRYLIKTRGQQVTLSCSPISGHRSVSWYQQTPGQGLQFLFEYFSETQRNKGNFPGRFSGRQFSNSRSEMNVSTLELGDSALYLCASSTQVPDTQYFGPGTRLTVL.

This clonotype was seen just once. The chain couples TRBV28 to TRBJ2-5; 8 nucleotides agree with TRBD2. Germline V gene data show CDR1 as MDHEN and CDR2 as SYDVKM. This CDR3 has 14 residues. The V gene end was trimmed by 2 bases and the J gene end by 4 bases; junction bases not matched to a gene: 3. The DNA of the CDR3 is TGTGCCAGCAGTTTAGAGCTAGCGGGAGAGACCCAGTACTTC. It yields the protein CASSLELAGETQYF.

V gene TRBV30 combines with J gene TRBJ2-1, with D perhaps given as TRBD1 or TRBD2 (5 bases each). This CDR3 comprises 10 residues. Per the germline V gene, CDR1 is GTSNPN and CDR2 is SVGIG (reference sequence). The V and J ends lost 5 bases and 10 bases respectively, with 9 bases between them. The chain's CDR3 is CAWLGREQFF. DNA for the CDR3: TGTGCCTGGCTGGGACGAGAGCAGTTCTTC. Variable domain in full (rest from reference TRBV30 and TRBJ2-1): SQTIHQWPATLVQPVGSPLSLECTVEGTSNPNLYWYRQAAGRGLQLLFYSVGIGQISSEVPQNLSASRPQDRQFILSSKKLLLSDSGFYLCAWLGREQFFGPGTRLTVL.

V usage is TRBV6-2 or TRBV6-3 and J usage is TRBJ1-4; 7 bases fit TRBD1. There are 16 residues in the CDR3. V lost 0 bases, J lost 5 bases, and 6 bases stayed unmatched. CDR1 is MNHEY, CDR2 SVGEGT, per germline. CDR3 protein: CASSYSGDRDNEKLFF. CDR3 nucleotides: TGTGCCAGCAGTTACTCGGGCGACAGGGACAATGAAAAACTGTTTTTT.

As DNA, the CDR3 is TGTGCCAGCAGTGAGACACGGGGCCTGGAGACCCAGTACTTC. This codes for CASSETRGLETQYF. The chain is built from TRBV25-1 and TRBJ2-5; D may match TRBD1 or TRBD2 (5 bases each). The CDR3 covers 14 residues. Trimming stripped 3 bases from V and 5 bases from J, with 13 bases between. Looked up from germline, CDR1 is MGHDK and CDR2 is SYGVNS.

The CDR3 DNA reads TGTGCCAGCTCACCGGGGGCAGGGAGGAATGAGCAGTTCTTC. It specifies CASSPGAGRNEQFF. V usage is TRBV18 and J usage is TRBJ2-1, with D perhaps TRBD1 or TRBD2 (6 bases each). Trimming stripped 3 bases from V and 7 bases from J, with 13 bases between. CDR3 length: 14 amino acids. CDR1 KGHSH and CDR2 LQKENI come from the germline V gene.

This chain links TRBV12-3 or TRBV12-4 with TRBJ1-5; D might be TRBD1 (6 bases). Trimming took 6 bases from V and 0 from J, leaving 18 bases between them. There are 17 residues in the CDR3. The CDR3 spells CASRQMGGHNSNQPQHF. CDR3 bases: TGTGCCAGCAGACAAATGGGGGGACACAATAGCAATCAGCCCCAGCATTTT.

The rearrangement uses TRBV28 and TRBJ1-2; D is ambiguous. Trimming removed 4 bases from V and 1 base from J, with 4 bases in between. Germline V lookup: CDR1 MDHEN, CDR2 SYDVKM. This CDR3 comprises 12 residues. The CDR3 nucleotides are TGTGCCAGCAGTTCCCATAACTATGGCTACACCTTC. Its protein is CASSSHNYGYTF.

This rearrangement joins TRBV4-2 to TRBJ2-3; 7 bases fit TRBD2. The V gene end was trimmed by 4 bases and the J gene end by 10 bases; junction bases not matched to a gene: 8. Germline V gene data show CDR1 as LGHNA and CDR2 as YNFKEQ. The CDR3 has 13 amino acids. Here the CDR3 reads CASSPRTGGAQYF. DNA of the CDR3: TGTGCCAGCAGCCCTAGGACTGGGGGGGCGCAGTATTTT.